Presented here are 20 T cell receptor beta chains from one specimen sequenced in a study of low-dose radiotherapy and immunotherapy resistance in tumors. Priming of first-strand cDNA relied on TRAV- and TRBV-specific primers (covering alpha and beta chains). The authors ran roughly 20 PCR cycles to amplify TCRs with a constant-region primer and V-primer adapter. TCRdb re-called the reads through MiXCR, storing one row per CDR3 protein. Found here are several thousand distinct CDR3 sequences, over 55% of them singletons; the top ten hold 9% to 14%. These receptors were taken from a human donor with advanced metastatic prostate, ovarian, gallbladder or colorectal cancer (not recorded which). This table probably holds off-target reads from a library built for another chain.

V gene TRBV5-5 combines with J gene TRBJ1-1; tentative D call: TRBD1 (5 bases). The germline CDR1 and CDR2 sequences are SGHKS and YYEKEE (reference sequence). Trimming pared 4 bases from V and 2 bases from J, leaving 12 bases between. The CDR3 consists of 14 residues. This CDR3 is CASSPWGVNTEAFF. The CDR3 coding sequence is TGTGCCAGCAGCCCATGGGGGGTTAACACTGAAGCTTTCTTT.

The chain joins TRBV28 to TRBJ2-1; no definite D call. The CDR3 covers 16 residues. V was cut by 3 bases and J by 5 bases, with 17 bases left in between. Germline CDR1 and CDR2: MDHEN and SYDVKM. The DNA for the CDR3 is TGTGCCAGCAGTTTTTTTGGTGTTCGACAAAACAATGAGCAGTTCTTC. The encoded protein is CASSFFGVRQNNEQFF.

The chain couples TRBV28 to TRBJ1-6; D not resolved. Trimming stripped 3 bases from V and 5 bases from J, with 8 bases between. The CDR3 is 14 amino acids. Germline lookup yields CDR1 MDHEN and CDR2 SYDVKM. In DNA, the CDR3 is TGTGCCAGCAGTTTGGCCGGAGATAATTCACCCCTCCACTTT. Translated, it gives CASSLAGDNSPLHF.

J is TRBJ2-7 and V is TRBV4-1, with D perhaps matching TRBD2 (5 bases). Trimming pared 0 bases from V and 1 base from J, leaving 16 bases between. The germline gives CDR1 MGHRA, CDR2 YSYEKL. This CDR3 is 17 amino acids long. The CDR3 reads CASSQERVTGFSYEQYF. The CDR3, as DNA: TGCGCCAGCAGCCAAGAAAGGGTAACGGGATTTTCCTACGAGCAGTACTTC.

The V gene is TRBV28, the J gene TRBJ2-1; the D gene is possibly TRBD2 (5 bases). V was clipped by 7 bases and J by 8 bases, with 12 bases between them. Germline lookup yields CDR1 MDHEN and CDR2 SYDVKM. This CDR3 comprises 12 residues. The chain's CDR3 is CASKEGRDEQFF. The CDR3 DNA reads TGTGCCAGCAAAGAGGGTCGGGATGAGCAGTTCTTC. Variable domain in full (rest from reference TRBV28 and TRBJ2-1): DVKVTQSSRYLVKRTGEKVFLECVQDMDHENMFWYRQDPGLGLRLIYFSYDVKMKEKGDIPEGYSVSREKKERFSLILESASTNQTSMYLCASKEGRDEQFFGPGTRLTVL.

V and J are TRBV29-1 and TRBJ2-3; D unclear. From germline, CDR1 is SQVTM and CDR2 ANQGSEA. The CDR3 extends over 14 amino acids. The V end lost 4 bases, the J end lost 3 bases, and 14 bases lay between the germline ends. The CDR3 nucleotides are TGCAGCGTTGGGGGTGCCTTGTTAACAGATACGCAGTATTTT. It is translated as CSVGGALLTDTQYF.

In nucleotides, the CDR3 is TGTGCCAGCAGTTCAAGGATCACCGGGGCCAACGTCCTGACTTTC. Translated, it gives CASSSRITGANVLTF. This chain uses TRBV6-5 with TRBJ2-6, with no clear D. Germline CDR1 is MNHEY and CDR2 is SVGAGI. The CDR3 is 15 amino acids. The V end lost 4 bases, the J end lost 4 bases, and 11 bases lay between the germline ends.

This clonotype was detected only once. The chain links TRBV19 to TRBJ2-1; 11 nucleotides match TRBD2. Germline assignment: CDR1 LNHDA and CDR2 SQIVND (reference sequence). The CDR3 loop spans 18 amino acids. Trimming cost V 3 bases and J 10 bases; bases outside gene matches: 17. CDR3 protein: CASSIGPGLAGRELEQFF. The DNA of the CDR3 is TGTGCCAGTAGTATCGGCCCCGGACTAGCGGGCCGTGAACTGGAGCAGTTCTTC.

The chain joins TRBV6-2 or TRBV6-3 to TRBJ2-2, with 10 bases aligning to TRBD1. This CDR3 is 16 amino acids long. Germline V CDR1 and CDR2: MNHEY, SVGEGT. Trimming removed 6 bases from V and 7 bases from J; junction bases left unmatched: 11. CDR3 DNA sequence: TGTGCCAGCAGCCTCCTGCGGACAGGGGGGGACGGGGAGCTGTTTTTT. This sequence encodes CASSLLRTGGDGELFF.

The V call is TRBV14, the J call TRBJ2-2; D ambiguous. Between the trimmed V and J ends, which lost 3 bases and 11 bases, there was a span of 7 bases. Germline CDR1 and CDR2: SGHDN and FVKESK. This CDR3 has 11 amino acids. The CDR3 region is CASSHDRELFF. CDR3 DNA: TGTGCCAGCAGCCACGACCGAGAGCTGTTTTTT.

This chain links TRBV5-1 with TRBJ2-7; D is possibly TRBD1 (6 bases). The CDR3 consists of 14 residues. Germline loops: CDR1 SGHRS, CDR2 YFSETQ. V shed 4 bases and J shed 2 bases, with 13 bases lying between them. The CDR3 here is CASSPPGQTYEQYF. The CDR3 DNA reads as TGCGCCAGCAGCCCCCCAGGACAGACCTACGAGCAGTACTTC. The full variable domain, rest sourced from reference TRBV5-1 and TRBJ2-7, is KAGVTQTPRYLIKTRGQQVTLSCSPISGHRSVSWYQQTPGQGLQFLFEYFSETQRNKGNFPGRFSGRQFSNSRSEMNVSTLELGDSALYLCASSPPGQTYEQYFGPGTRLTVT.

V gene TRBV2 combines with J gene TRBJ2-7; D uncertain. Trimming removed 4 bases at V and 2 bases at J, with 9 bases between. CDR1 and CDR2 from the germline V gene are SNHLY and FYNNEI. CDR3 size: 13 residues. CDR3 sequence (DNA): TGTGCCAGCAGTGTGACCGCAACCTACGAGCAGTACTTC. Protein sequence: CASSVTATYEQYF.

In nucleotides, the CDR3 is TGTGCCAGCACGGCTTCCAATCAGCCCCAGCATTTT. Its protein is CASTASNQPQHF. The chain has TRBV28 and TRBJ1-5, with no clear D. V was trimmed by 7 bases and J by 3 bases, leaving 7 bases between them. Germline V gene lookup returns CDR1 MDHEN and CDR2 SYDVKM. The CDR3 has 12 residues.

The chain is built from TRBV28 and TRBJ2-1; TRBD1 agrees at 8 bases. Looked up from germline, CDR1 is MDHEN and CDR2 is SYDVKM. The CDR3 runs 12 residues. V was clipped by 5 bases and J by 14 bases; unmatched bases: 8. The CDR3: CASSALGQVKFF. CDR3 in DNA: TGTGCCAGCAGTGCCTTGGGACAGGTGAAGTTCTTC.

This chain's CDR3 is CASSRREGEQYF. The CDR3 region has the DNA TGTGCCAGCAGTCGCCGGGAGGGCGAGCAGTACTTC. The chain recombines TRBV2 with TRBJ2-7; 8 bases map to TRBD2. The CDR3 length is 12 residues. The trim removed 5 bases at V and 6 bases at J, leaving 3 bases unmatched. Germline CDR1 is SNHLY and CDR2 is FYNNEI.

In its sample, this clonotype was seen once. V is TRBV2 and J is TRBJ2-1; D unclear. The V end was cut by 8 bases, the J end by 4 bases, with 6 bases between. CDR3 length: 11 amino acids. The V gene's germline CDR1 is SNHLY and CDR2 FYNNEI. CDR3 nucleotides: TGTGCCAGCTCGATATACAATGAGCAGTTCTTC. As protein: CASSIYNEQFF.

This clonotype was seen a handful of times. This chain links TRBV2 with TRBJ2-1, with TRBD2 matching over 10 bases. The V gene's germline CDR1 is SNHLY and CDR2 FYNNEI. After removal of 6 bases from V and 10 bases from J, the junction contained 9 bases not matched to a gene. This CDR3 has 14 amino acids. CDR3 protein: CASRTSGGAWEQFF. Here the CDR3 DNA reads TGTGCCAGCAGGACAAGCGGGGGGGCCTGGGAGCAGTTCTTC.

The chain has TRBV28 and TRBJ1-2; no clear D. The germline V gene encodes CDR1 MDHEN and CDR2 SYDVKM. The CDR3 runs to 11 residues. The V and J ends lost 5 bases and 4 bases respectively, with 5 bases between them. The CDR3 protein is CASSHLYGYTF. CDR3 sequence (DNA): TGTGCCAGCAGTCACCTCTATGGCTACACCTTC.

This clonotype occurred a few times. The gene calls are TRBV28 and TRBJ2-1, with 9 bases aligning to TRBD2. The CDR3 has 21 residues. Germline V lookup: CDR1 MDHEN, CDR2 SYDVKM. Trimming removed 2 bases from V and 5 bases from J; junction bases left unmatched: 22. The CDR3: CASSLAPNLSSGTPANNEQFF. The CDR3 DNA reads as TGTGCCAGCAGTTTAGCTCCTAATTTGTCTAGCGGGACCCCAGCAAACAATGAGCAGTTCTTC.

The V call is TRBV11-2, the J call TRBJ2-1; 12 nucleotides align to TRBD2. The CDR3 spans 17 residues. CDR1 SGHAT and CDR2 FQNNGV come from the germline V gene. V was pared by 4 bases and J by 2 bases, with 6 bases of the junction left unmatched. The CDR3 DNA is TGTGCCAGCAGCTCCCTAGGACTAGCGGGGACCTACAATGAGCAGTTCTTC. It translates to CASSSLGLAGTYNEQFF.